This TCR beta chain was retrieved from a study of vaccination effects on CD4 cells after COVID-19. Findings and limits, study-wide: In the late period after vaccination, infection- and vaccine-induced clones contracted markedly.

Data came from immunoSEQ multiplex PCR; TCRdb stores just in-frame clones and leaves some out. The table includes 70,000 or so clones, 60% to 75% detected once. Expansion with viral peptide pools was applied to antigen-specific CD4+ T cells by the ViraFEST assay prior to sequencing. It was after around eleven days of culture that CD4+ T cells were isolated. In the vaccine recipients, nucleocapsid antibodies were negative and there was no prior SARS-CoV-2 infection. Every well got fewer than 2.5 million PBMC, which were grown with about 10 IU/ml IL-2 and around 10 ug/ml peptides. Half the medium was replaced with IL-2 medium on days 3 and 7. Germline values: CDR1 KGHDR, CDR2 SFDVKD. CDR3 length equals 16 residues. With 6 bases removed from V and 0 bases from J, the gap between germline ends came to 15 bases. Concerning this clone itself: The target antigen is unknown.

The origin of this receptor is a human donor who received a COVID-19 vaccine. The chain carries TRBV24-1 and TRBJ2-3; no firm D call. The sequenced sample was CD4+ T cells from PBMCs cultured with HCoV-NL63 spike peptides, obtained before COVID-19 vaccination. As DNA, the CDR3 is TGTGCCACCAGTATAGTAGATCACACTAGCACAGATACGCAGTATTTT. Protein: CATSIVDHTSTDTQYF.